The 23 T cell receptor beta chains below all came from one sample that was sequenced in a study of cytomegalovirus exposure and HLA in healthy donors. Vbeta (60) and Jbeta (13) primers were used in the PCR. TCRdb's table, derived via immunoSEQ multiplex PCR, lists solely in-frame clones and lacks some. The table shows fewer than 95,000 clones, with over 60% occurring only once. The sample comprised PBMCs. These receptor sequences come from a woman between 40 and 50 years old in good health and CMV-seropositive.

J is TRBJ1-2 and V is TRBV7-8, with 9 bases that match TRBD1. CDR3 length equals 13 residues. J gave up 8 bases and V 5 bases, and 6 bases lay outside the gene matches. Germline V gives CDR1 SGHVS, CDR2 FQNEAQ. The CDR3 region is CASSQGTGRGYTF. CDR3 bases: TGTGCCAGCAGCCAGGGGACAGGGCGAGGCTACACCTTC.

J is TRBJ2-5 and V is TRBV6-1; possibly TRBD1 for D (6 bases). Trimming took off 4 bases at V and 5 bases at J, with 26 bases between the two ends. The CDR3 has 18 residues. Germline V gene data show CDR1 as MNHNS and CDR2 as SASEGT. Written as DNA, the CDR3 is TGTGCCAGCAGTGGAAGGGACACCCAACCCTTACGACGGGAGACCCAGTACTTC. Translation gives CASSGRDTQPLRRETQYF.

The table lists this clone with a few counts. The gene calls are TRBV6-5 and TRBJ1-5; 7 positions match TRBD1. With V trimmed by 6 bases and J by 3 bases, 5 bases remained unmatched. This CDR3 has 14 amino acids. The germline V gene encodes CDR1 MNHEY and CDR2 SVGAGI. The CDR3, as DNA: TGTGCCAGCAGAAAAACAGGGGCCAATCAGCCCCAGCATTTT. Translation gives CASRKTGANQPQHF.

This clone was seen once. The CDR3 reads CATSRARQKKNTEAFF. CDR3 nucleotides: TGTGCCACCAGCAGAGCGCGACAGAAGAAGAACACTGAAGCTTTCTTT. V and J are TRBV15 and TRBJ1-1, with D possibly matching TRBD1 (5 bases). The CDR3 is 16 residues long. Trimming left V 1 base short and J 1 base short, with 13 bases between. The germline V gene has CDR1 LNHNV and CDR2 YYDKDF (reference sequence).

J is TRBJ2-1 and V is TRBV5-6, with 14 bases matching TRBD2. Per germline, CDR1 SGHDT and CDR2 YYEEEE. Trimming removed 0 bases from V and 10 bases from J; junction bases left unmatched: 3. This CDR3 spans 15 amino acids. CDR3 sequence: CASSLGGLAGGEQFF. The DNA for the CDR3 is TGTGCCAGCAGCTTGGGAGGACTAGCGGGAGGCGAGCAGTTCTTC.

CDR3 in amino acids: CASESYSGGADEQYF. DNA of the CDR3: TGCGCCAGCGAATCGTATAGCGGGGGGGCCGACGAGCAGTACTTC. The chain links TRBV10-1 to TRBJ2-7; 11 bases match TRBD2. V gave up 8 bases and J gave up 5 bases; unmatched junction bases: 11. The CDR3 is made up of 15 amino acids. Per germline, CDR1 WNHNN and CDR2 SYGVQD (reference sequence).

Comments on this clone: Given a far larger clone just one base away, this is likely a sequencing read error. The V and J genes are TRBV28 and TRBJ2-7; D is possibly TRBD2 (5 bases). Between the trimmed V and J ends, which lost 2 bases and 1 base, there was a span of 12 bases. CDR1 is MDHEN and CDR2 is SYDVKM in the germline V gene. The length of the CDR3 is 15 residues. The CDR3 region is CASSLTDFVSYEQYV. The CDR3 DNA sequence: TGTGCCAGCAGTTTAACGGACTTCGTATCCTACGAGCAGTACGTC.

The chain carries TRBV25-1 and TRBJ1-2, with 11 bases matching TRBD1. This CDR3 spans 16 amino acids. Germline loops: CDR1 MGHDK, CDR2 SYGVNS. Unmatched junction bases numbered 13, after V lost 6 bases and J lost 7 bases. The CDR3 nucleotides read TGTGCCAGCAGGGGGTCTATAGGACAGGGGGCCACTGGCTACACCTTC. Translating it yields CASRGSIGQGATGYTF.

V and J are TRBV6-1 and TRBJ1-2; 7 nucleotides line up with TRBD1. V shed 2 bases and J 4 bases; nucleotides not matched to a gene: 10. The CDR3 has 16 residues. Germline loops: CDR1 MNHNS, CDR2 SASEGT. This CDR3 is CASSESETGTPYGYTF. The CDR3 nucleotides are TGTGCCAGCAGTGAATCGGAGACAGGGACGCCCTATGGCTACACCTTC.

V is TRBV7-2 and J is TRBJ2-2; possible D gene TRBD1, 5 bases. Trimming removed 8 bases at V and 5 bases at J, with 15 bases between. Germline V lookup: CDR1 SGHTA, CDR2 FQGNSA. The length of the CDR3 is 14 residues. The CDR3 is CASLSKGRTGELFF. DNA for the CDR3: TGTGCCAGCTTGAGCAAGGGGCGGACCGGGGAGCTGTTTTTT. Combining the CDR3 with reference TRBV7-2 and TRBJ2-2 gives the whole variable domain GAGVSQSPSNKVTEKGKDVELRCDPISGHTALYWYRQSLGQGLEFLIYFQGNSAPDKSGLPSDRFSAERTGGSVSTLTIQRTQQEDSAVYLCASLSKGRTGELFFGEGSRLTVL.

This chain joins TRBV9 and TRBJ2-2, with a weak D call TRBD2 (5 bases). Germline V gene lookup returns CDR1 SGDLS and CDR2 YYNGEE. CDR3 length: 15 amino acids. V was trimmed by 0 bases and J by 4 bases, leaving 10 bases between them. The CDR3 region has the DNA TGTGCCAGCAGCGTAGGGGTCGAGGGCACCGGGGAGCTGTTTTTT. It yields the protein CASSVGVEGTGELFF.

This clone has only a few counts. The rearrangement uses TRBV27 and TRBJ1-2; possible D gene TRBD1, 5 bases. The CDR3 consists of 13 residues. Germline V gene sequence: CDR1 MNHEY, CDR2 SMNVEV (reference sequence). V was shortened by 3 bases and J by 8 bases, with 13 bases between the two germline ends. The CDR3 region is CASSFDGGEGYTF. The CDR3 DNA reads as TGTGCCAGCAGTTTCGACGGGGGGGAGGGCTACACCTTC.

In its sample, this clone was seen once. The V gene is TRBV5-1, the J gene TRBJ1-6, with 8 nucleotides matching TRBD1. The trim removed 5 bases at V and 8 bases at J, leaving 9 bases unmatched. The germline CDR1 and CDR2 sequences are SGHRS and YFSETQ. The CDR3 totals 15 residues. For the CDR3, the DNA is TGCGCCAGCAGTAACCAGGGGGCGGGTGATTCACCCCTCCACTTT. Translated: CASSNQGAGDSPLHF. Using reference TRBV5-1 and TRBJ1-6 for the parts outside the CDR3, the full variable domain is KAGVTQTPRYLIKTRGQQVTLSCSPISGHRSVSWYQQTPGQGLQFLFEYFSETQRNKGNFPGRFSGRQFSNSRSEMNVSTLELGDSALYLCASSNQGAGDSPLHFGNGTRLTVT.

J is TRBJ2-7 and V is TRBV9; a possible D gene is TRBD2 (5 bases). The CDR3 is 15 residues long. Germline values: CDR1 SGDLS, CDR2 YYNGEE. V dropped 3 bases and J dropped 4 bases, with 17 bases sitting between them. Here the CDR3 DNA reads TGTGCCAGCAGCGCCGGGGAAGCTTCTTATTACGAGCAGTACTTC. Translated: CASSAGEASYYEQYF.

This clone was detected only a few times. The chain has TRBV5-1 and TRBJ1-1, with D perhaps TRBD1 (5 bases). Germline V gene sequence: CDR1 SGHRS, CDR2 YFSETQ. The CDR3 loop spans 12 amino acids. Trimming removed 5 bases at V and 5 bases at J, with 10 bases between. Here the CDR3 DNA reads TGCGCCAGCAGGGGGACTGGGACTGAAGCTTTCTTT. It codes for CASRGTGTEAFF. Using reference TRBV5-1 and TRBJ1-1 for the parts outside the CDR3, the full variable domain is KAGVTQTPRYLIKTRGQQVTLSCSPISGHRSVSWYQQTPGQGLQFLFEYFSETQRNKGNFPGRFSGRQFSNSRSEMNVSTLELGDSALYLCASRGTGTEAFFGQGTRLTVV.

J is TRBJ1-2 and V is TRBV6-5; a possible D gene is TRBD1 (6 bases). Germline V gene data show CDR1 as MNHEY and CDR2 as SVGAGI. The CDR3 extends over 14 amino acids. The germline V and J ends were trimmed by 2 bases and 4 bases, with 11 bases remaining between them. The CDR3 region is CASSYRGHSYGYTF. The CDR3, as DNA: TGTGCCAGCAGTTACCGGGGACACAGCTATGGCTACACCTTC.

V is TRBV7-2 and J is TRBJ2-3; a possible D gene is TRBD1 (5 bases). CDR3 length equals 15 residues. V lost 1 base to trimming and J lost 2 bases, with 10 bases between them. CDR1 and CDR2 from the germline V gene are SGHTA and FQGNSA. Here the CDR3 reads CASSLEGVTTDTQYF. Written as DNA, the CDR3 is TGTGCCAGCAGCTTAGAAGGGGTGACCACAGATACGCAGTATTTT.

In DNA form, the CDR3 reads TGTGCCAGTACCGGGACAGGGGTTGAAAAACTGTTTTTT. Protein: CASTGTGVEKLFF. The chain has TRBV6-1 and TRBJ1-4; 10 bases align to TRBD1. V was pared by 9 bases and J by 7 bases, with 5 bases of the junction left unmatched. Germline CDR1 and CDR2: MNHNS and SASEGT. This CDR3 has 13 amino acids.

In the case of this clone: The conserved phenylalanine or tryptophan normally closing the CDR3 is absent here, so this likely arose from a read error. The chain is built from TRBV4-3 and TRBJ1-6; 9 nucleotides match TRBD1. Germline values: CDR1 LGHNA, CDR2 YSLEER. This CDR3 contains 15 residues. Trimming at V came to 1 base and at J to 10 bases, leaving 5 bases not matched to a gene. CDR3 in DNA: TGCGCCAGCAGCCAAGGACAGGGGGGGATATCACCCCTCCACGTT. As protein: CASSQGQGGISPLHV.

This clone was recorded only once. At the DNA level, this CDR3 is encoded by other sequences in the same sample as well. The chain carries TRBV7-2 and TRBJ2-1; 9 positions agree with TRBD1. This CDR3 comprises 15 residues. Germline CDR1 reads SGHTA; CDR2 reads FQGNSA. V gave up 6 bases and J gave up 1 base; unmatched junction bases: 4. This chain's CDR3 is CASRRDRGSYNEQFF. The CDR3 DNA reads as TGTGCCAGCAGAAGAGACAGGGGGTCCTACAATGAGCAGTTCTTC.

The chain employs TRBV28 and TRBJ1-1, with 10 bases lining up with TRBD1. This CDR3 has 13 amino acids. Germline CDR1 is MDHEN and CDR2 is SYDVKM. With 7 bases clipped from V and 4 bases from J, the junction kept 3 bases outside the gene matches. The CDR3 DNA follows: TGTGCCAGCATTTGGACAGGGGGCACTGAAGCTTTCTTT. Encoded protein: CASIWTGGTEAFF.

DNA for the CDR3: TGCAGCGTTGAGCCGGGGGGCAATCAGCCCCAGCATTTT. Encoded protein: CSVEPGGNQPQHF. The chain recombines TRBV29-1 with TRBJ1-5; the D gene is possibly TRBD1 (5 bases). The CDR3 contains 13 residues. In germline, CDR1 is SQVTM, CDR2 ANQGSEA. The V gene lost 3 bases and the J gene lost 2 bases, with 8 bases spanning the gap.

V gene TRBV18 combines with J gene TRBJ2-7, with unresolved D. With 3 bases removed from V and 4 bases from J, the gap between germline ends came to 7 bases. The CDR3 totals 12 residues. Germline V CDR1 and CDR2: KGHSH, LQKENI. The CDR3 is CASSPNQYEQYF. Here the CDR3 DNA reads TGTGCCAGCTCACCTAACCAGTACGAGCAGTACTTC.